These 30 T cell receptor beta chains share one sample of origin, sequenced in a study of T-cell reconstitution after alpha-beta-depleted transplantation in children. The library targeted TCRbeta and was prepared with unique molecular identifiers. Via MiXCR, TCRdb re-called the PCR reads, giving one row per CDR3 protein. Among over 550,000 distinct CDR3 sequences listed, approximately 10% were seen once. Sequenced material: PBMCs from the stem cell graft donor, taken from the stem cell graft. Receptors were obtained from a human donor who donated a stem cell graft to a child with acute myeloid leukemia.

In its sample, this clonotype was seen a few times. The rearrangement uses TRBV12-3 or TRBV12-4 and TRBJ2-2; a weak D match, TRBD2 (5 bases). V gave up 3 bases and J gave up 4 bases, with 21 bases separating them. The CDR3 is made up of 18 amino acids. This chain's CDR3 is CASSFGPASTRGTGELFF. The DNA for the CDR3 is TGTGCCAGCAGTTTTGGCCCAGCGTCCACCCGGGGCACCGGGGAGCTGTTTTTT.

This clonotype has a count of ten or more. The chain couples TRBV7-2 to TRBJ2-7; D gene unclear. Trimming left V 1 base short and J 2 bases short, with 9 bases between. This CDR3 is built from 14 residues. Germline V CDR1 and CDR2: SGHTA, FQGNSA. CDR3 sequence reads: CASSLGSVPYEQYF. CDR3 DNA sequence: TGTGCCAGCAGCTTAGGGTCGGTTCCCTACGAGCAGTACTTC.

This clonotype is deemed medium-sized. This chain links TRBV27 with TRBJ2-7; 9 bases fit TRBD1. Germline values: CDR1 MNHEY, CDR2 SMNVEV (reference sequence). The CDR3 length is 15 residues. V shed 5 bases, J shed 6 bases, and the junction held 11 bases outside the gene matches. The CDR3, as DNA: TGTGCCAGCAGTCTGATCGGGACAGGGTTTGGCGAGCAGTACTTC. Translation gives CASSLIGTGFGEQYF.

V usage is TRBV12-3 or TRBV12-4 and J usage is TRBJ1-1; D is possibly TRBD1 (6 bases). The CDR3 runs to 14 residues. V gave up 5 bases and J gave up 0 bases, with 10 bases separating them. CDR3 sequence reads: CASSGGPMNTEAFF. The CDR3 DNA sequence: TGTGCCAGCAGTGGGGGCCCTATGAACACTGAAGCTTTCTTT.

This clonotype was counted only a few times. The chain combines TRBV20-1 with TRBJ2-1; 9 bases match TRBD1. Germline lookup yields CDR1 DFQATT and CDR2 SNEGSKA (reference sequence). J gave up 2 bases and V 6 bases, and 2 bases lay outside the gene matches. The CDR3 extends over 13 amino acids. This CDR3 is CSARTGAYNEQFF. Here the CDR3 DNA reads TGCAGTGCCCGGACAGGGGCCTACAATGAGCAGTTCTTC.

The genes are TRBV5-1 and TRBJ2-7; D gene ambiguous. CDR1 is SGHRS, CDR2 YFSETQ, per germline. This CDR3 is built from 13 residues. V shed 0 bases and J shed 5 bases, with 9 bases lying between them. CDR3 region: CASSLEPRHEQYF. The CDR3, as DNA: TGCGCCAGCAGCTTGGAACCACGACACGAGCAGTACTTC.

The chain carries TRBV18 and TRBJ2-4; D perhaps matches TRBD1 (5 bases). This CDR3 comprises 17 residues. V lost 2 bases, J lost 1 base, and 15 bases lay in between. Germline V lookup: CDR1 KGHSH, CDR2 LQKENI. CDR3 sequence (DNA): TGTGCCAGCTCACCATCTCAGGGCAGGGCCGCCAAAAACATTCAGTACTTC. It encodes CASSPSQGRAAKNIQYF.

This clonotype was picked up many times. V gene TRBV27 combines with J gene TRBJ2-1; TRBD1 agrees at 9 bases. V trimming: 6 bases; J trimming: 4 bases; junction bases outside the gene matches: 7. Germline CDR1 MNHEY, CDR2 SMNVEV (reference sequence). The CDR3 covers 15 residues. The CDR3 here is CASSKPGQGYNEQFF. As DNA, the CDR3 is TGTGCCAGCAGCAAACCGGGACAGGGATACAATGAGCAGTTCTTC.

V gene TRBV30 combines with J gene TRBJ1-5; no firm D call. Germline-derived CDR1 and CDR2 are GTSNPN and SVGIG (reference sequence). V shed 2 bases and J shed 3 bases, with 11 bases lying between them. The CDR3 sequence is 14 residues long. CDR3: CAWSLGGHNQPQHF. The CDR3 nucleotides are TGTGCCTGGAGTCTGGGAGGCCACAATCAGCCCCAGCATTTT.

This clonotype showed up many times. The chain links TRBV15 to TRBJ2-5; perhaps TRBD1 as D (6 bases). The CDR3 has 15 residues. Germline V gene sequence: CDR1 LNHNV, CDR2 YYDKDF (reference sequence). V shed 3 bases and J shed 3 bases, with 14 bases lying between them. The CDR3 nucleotides are TGTGCCACCAGCAGCTTGGGGGCACAGGAAGAGACCCAGTACTTC. This translates into CATSSLGAQEETQYF.

This chain links TRBV6-2 or TRBV6-3 with TRBJ1-1, with D tentatively TRBD1 (5 bases). Trimming cost V 3 bases and J 4 bases, with 15 bases left between them. CDR3 length equals 15 residues. The germline V gene has CDR1 MNHEY and CDR2 SVGEGT. The CDR3 sequence is CASSYAGGGVTEAFF. The DNA for the CDR3 is TGTGCCAGCAGTTATGCCGGGGGAGGAGTCACTGAAGCTTTCTTT.

Ten or more counts support this clonotype. CDR3 sequence reads: CASSPLFQGALDEQYF. The CDR3 DNA follows: TGCGCCAGCAGCCCCCTGTTTCAGGGGGCGCTGGACGAGCAGTACTTC. J is TRBJ2-7 and V is TRBV5-1; 8 nucleotides align to TRBD1. In germline, CDR1 is SGHRS, CDR2 YFSETQ. Trimming removed 4 bases from V and 5 bases from J; junction bases left unmatched: 14. This CDR3 contains 16 residues.

This clonotype was counted a few times. The rearrangement links TRBV7-2 to TRBJ2-4; D is unclear. Trimming took 3 bases from V and 0 from J, leaving 18 bases between them. CDR3 length equals 18 residues. Germline V gives CDR1 SGHTA, CDR2 FQGNSA. In DNA, the CDR3 is TGTGCCAGCAGCTTTGGGGTAGCTGGGCCTGGAGCCAAAAACATTCAGTACTTC. Protein product: CASSFGVAGPGAKNIQYF.

The chain couples TRBV27 to TRBJ2-2, with D maybe TRBD2 (5 bases). The CDR3 loop spans 16 amino acids. Trimming removed 5 bases at V and 0 bases at J, with 13 bases between. CDR1 is MNHEY, CDR2 SMNVEV, per germline (reference sequence). As DNA, the CDR3 is TGTGCCAGCAGTCGAATAGCGAGAGCGAACACCGGGGAGCTGTTTTTT. Its translation: CASSRIARANTGELFF.

The table lists this clonotype with a few counts. The V and J genes are TRBV9 and TRBJ1-1; 10 nucleotides match TRBD1. The CDR3 is 13 residues long. Germline CDR1 is SGDLS and CDR2 is YYNGEE. V gave up 5 bases and J gave up 10 bases; unmatched junction bases: 8. The CDR3 sequence is CASRGTGTGVAFF. The CDR3 nucleotides read TGTGCCAGCAGGGGTACCGGGACAGGGGTAGCTTTCTTT.

This clonotype appeared many times. This chain connects TRBV5-1 to TRBJ2-1; TRBD2 is a possible D gene (6 bases). The CDR3 runs 15 residues. Trimming cost V 1 base and J 8 bases, with 16 bases left between them. Per germline, CDR1 SGHRS and CDR2 YFSETQ. CDR3 protein: CASSLFAGWGDEQFF. Written as DNA, the CDR3 is TGCGCCAGCAGCTTGTTTGCGGGATGGGGTGATGAGCAGTTCTTC.

This clonotype showed up many times. V is TRBV7-8 and J is TRBJ2-7; no clear D. V lost 4 bases and J 5 bases, leaving 3 bases between the germline ends. The CDR3 extends over 10 amino acids. Germline lookup yields CDR1 SGHVS and CDR2 FQNEAQ. CDR3 loop: CASSSDEQYF. CDR3 DNA: TGTGCCAGCAGCTCAGACGAGCAGTACTTC.

This clonotype was detected ten times or more. The J gene is TRBJ1-1, the V gene TRBV12-3 or TRBV12-4, with 7 nucleotides matching TRBD1. The CDR3 loop spans 13 amino acids. V lost 2 bases and J lost 5; bases outside the gene matches: 2. CDR3 residues: CASSLPGGTEAFF. Here the CDR3 DNA reads TGTGCCAGCAGTTTACCAGGGGGGACTGAAGCTTTCTTT.

This sequence joins TRBV5-6 and TRBJ2-2; maybe TRBD2 (6 bases). Germline V gives CDR1 SGHDT, CDR2 YYEEEE. Trimming cost V 4 bases and J 4 bases, with 17 bases left between them. The CDR3 length is 16 residues. Here the CDR3 reads CASSRRREVGTGELFF. CDR3 nucleotides: TGTGCCAGCAGCCGCAGGAGGGAGGTCGGCACCGGGGAGCTGTTTTTT.

This clonotype came up many times. The chain recombines TRBV5-1 with TRBJ2-1; 8 nucleotides agree with TRBD2. After removal of 2 bases from V and 12 bases from J, the junction contained 10 bases not matched to a gene. This CDR3 comprises 14 residues. From germline, CDR1 is SGHRS and CDR2 YFSETQ. CDR3 DNA sequence: TGCGCCAGCAGCTTACAACCGGGACTAGAAAGGCAGTTCTTC. This gives the protein CASSLQPGLERQFF.

The chain uses TRBV6-2 or TRBV6-3 and TRBJ1-2, with D tentatively TRBD1 (5 bases). V gave up 8 bases and J gave up 12 bases, with 22 bases separating them. Per germline, CDR1 MNHEY and CDR2 SVGEGT. The CDR3 has 13 residues. The chain's CDR3 is CASSPGPPNRDTF. The CDR3 DNA sequence: TGTGCCAGCTCACCAGGGCCCCCAAATCGGGACACCTTC.

This clonotype was detected ten times or more. V usage is TRBV7-2 and J usage is TRBJ2-7; 14 bases fit TRBD2. Unmatched junction bases numbered 6, after V lost 5 bases and J lost 6 bases. The CDR3 is 15 amino acids. Per germline, CDR1 SGHTA and CDR2 FQGNSA. CDR3 protein: CASSATGTSGGEQYF. For the CDR3, the DNA is TGTGCCAGCAGCGCCACCGGGACTAGCGGGGGCGAGCAGTACTTC.

The count of this clonotype is one. A read error may be the cause here, since a much bigger clone is one base away. V gene TRBV28 combines with J gene TRBJ2-7, with 12 bases lining up with TRBD1. The CDR3 has 14 residues. Per the germline V gene, CDR1 is MDHEN and CDR2 is SYDVKM. CDR3 bases: TGTGCCAGCAGTATTGGGACAGGGGGCTACAAGCAGTACTTC. This gives the protein CASSIGTGGYKQYF.

This clonotype came up a few times. CDR3 coding DNA: TGCGCCAGCAGCCATCCCATAGCGGGAGGGCCGTCAAGCACAGATACGCAGTATTTT. The encoded protein is CASSHPIAGGPSSTDTQYF. This sequence joins TRBV4-3 and TRBJ2-3; 11 nucleotides line up with TRBD2. J was trimmed by 0 bases and V by 3 bases; bases with no gene match: 11. There are 19 residues in the CDR3. The germline CDR1 and CDR2 sequences are LGHNA and YSLEER.

The genes are TRBV20-1 and TRBJ2-1; D unclear. Germline CDR1 reads DFQATT; CDR2 reads SNEGSKA (reference sequence). CDR3 length equals 17 residues. The V end lost 4 bases, the J end lost 6 bases, and 25 bases lay between the germline ends. The CDR3 DNA is TGCAGTGCTATCCATGGGTCGGTCCCCCGAACCGGCAATGAGCAGTTCTTC. It specifies CSAIHGSVPRTGNEQFF.

The chain links TRBV29-1 to TRBJ2-5; D ambiguous. Per germline, CDR1 SQVTM and CDR2 ANQGSEA. V was trimmed by 7 bases and J by 2 bases, leaving 8 bases between them. The CDR3 spans 11 residues. The chain's CDR3 is CSARRQETQYF. The CDR3, as DNA: TGCAGCGCCCGCCGGCAAGAGACCCAGTACTTC.

The V gene is TRBV6-6, the J gene TRBJ1-1, with D hard to call. The CDR3 is 13 residues long. Looked up from germline, CDR1 is MNHNY and CDR2 is SVGAGI (reference sequence). Between the trimmed V and J ends, which lost 8 bases and 1 base, there was a span of 11 bases. The CDR3 sequence: CASFRKTNTEAFF. The CDR3 nucleotides are TGTGCCAGCTTCAGGAAGACGAACACTGAAGCTTTCTTT.

This clonotype appeared many times. The genes are TRBV7-9 and TRBJ1-5; 7 bases are shared with TRBD1. The V segment lost 2 bases and the J segment 7 bases; nucleotides outside the gene matches: 2. Germline V CDR1 and CDR2: SEHNR, FQNEAQ (reference sequence). The length of the CDR3 is 13 residues. CDR3 coding DNA: TGTGCCAGCAGCTTACAGGGGGGCCAGCCCCAGCATTTT. This sequence encodes CASSLQGGQPQHF. Full variable domain (rest looked up from reference TRBV7-9 and TRBJ1-5): DTGVSQNPRHKITKRGQNVTFRCDPISEHNRLYWYRQTLGQGPEFLTYFQNEAQLEKSRLLSDRFSAERPKGSFSTLEIQRTEQGDSAMYLCASSLQGGQPQHFGDGTRLSIL.

In its sample, this clonotype was seen a few times. The rearrangement joins TRBV28 to TRBJ2-3; the match to TRBD2 covers 11 bases. With 6 bases clipped from V and 12 bases from J, the junction kept 11 bases outside the gene matches. CDR1 is MDHEN and CDR2 is SYDVKM in the germline V gene. The CDR3 has 14 amino acids. This CDR3 is CASSKALAGGFQYF. The CDR3 DNA is TGTGCCAGCAGCAAAGCCCTAGCGGGAGGCTTTCAGTATTTT.

This clonotype has just a few counts. The chain has TRBV6-4 and TRBJ2-2, with D unclear. The CDR3 totals 15 residues. Trimming left V 3 bases short and J 5 bases short, with 13 bases between. The germline V gene has CDR1 MRHNA and CDR2 SNTAGT. CDR3 in amino acids: CASSEQFPGTGELFF. The CDR3 DNA follows: TGTGCCAGCAGTGAGCAGTTCCCTGGGACCGGGGAGCTGTTTTTT.